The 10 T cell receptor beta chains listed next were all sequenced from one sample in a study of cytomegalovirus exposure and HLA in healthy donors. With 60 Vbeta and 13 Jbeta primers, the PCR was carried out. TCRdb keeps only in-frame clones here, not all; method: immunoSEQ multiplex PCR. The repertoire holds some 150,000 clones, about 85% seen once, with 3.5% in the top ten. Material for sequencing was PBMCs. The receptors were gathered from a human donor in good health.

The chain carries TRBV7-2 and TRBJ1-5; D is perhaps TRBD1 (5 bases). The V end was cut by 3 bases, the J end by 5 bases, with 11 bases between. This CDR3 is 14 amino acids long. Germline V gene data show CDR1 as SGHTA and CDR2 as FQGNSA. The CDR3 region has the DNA TGTGCCAGCAGCTTCATCAGGGTGGATCAGCCCCAGCATTTT. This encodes CASSFIRVDQPQHF.

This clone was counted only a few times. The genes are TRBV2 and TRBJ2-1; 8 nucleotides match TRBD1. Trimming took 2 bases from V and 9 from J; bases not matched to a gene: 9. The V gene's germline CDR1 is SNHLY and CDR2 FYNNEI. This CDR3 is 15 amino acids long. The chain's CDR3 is CASSESQGANIEQFF. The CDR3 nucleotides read TGTGCCAGCAGTGAATCTCAGGGGGCGAATATTGAGCAGTTCTTC.

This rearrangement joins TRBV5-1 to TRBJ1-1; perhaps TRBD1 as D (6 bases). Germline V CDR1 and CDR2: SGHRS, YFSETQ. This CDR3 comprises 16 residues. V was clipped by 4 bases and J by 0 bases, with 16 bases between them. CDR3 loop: CASSEPQGTMNTEAFF. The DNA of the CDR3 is TGCGCCAGCAGCGAACCCCAGGGGACCATGAACACTGAAGCTTTCTTT.

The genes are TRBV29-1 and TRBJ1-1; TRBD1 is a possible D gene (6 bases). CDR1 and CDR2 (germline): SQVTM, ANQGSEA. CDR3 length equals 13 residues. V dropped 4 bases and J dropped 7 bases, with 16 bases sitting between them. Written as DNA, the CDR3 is TGCAGCGTTGCCGGCCGACAGGCCCATGAAGCTTTCTTT. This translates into CSVAGRQAHEAFF.

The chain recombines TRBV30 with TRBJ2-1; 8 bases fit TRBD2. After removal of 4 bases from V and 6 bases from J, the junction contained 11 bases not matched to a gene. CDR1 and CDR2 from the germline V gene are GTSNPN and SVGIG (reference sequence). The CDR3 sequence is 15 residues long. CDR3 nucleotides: TGTGCCTGGACGGGGGAAGCGGGGGCTTTCAATGAGCAGTTCTTC. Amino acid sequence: CAWTGEAGAFNEQFF.

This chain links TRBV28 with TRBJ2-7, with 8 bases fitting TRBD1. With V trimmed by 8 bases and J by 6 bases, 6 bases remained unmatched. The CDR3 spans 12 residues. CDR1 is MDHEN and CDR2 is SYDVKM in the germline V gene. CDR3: CASHSTGGEQYF. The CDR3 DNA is TGTGCCAGCCACTCTACAGGGGGCGAGCAGTACTTC.

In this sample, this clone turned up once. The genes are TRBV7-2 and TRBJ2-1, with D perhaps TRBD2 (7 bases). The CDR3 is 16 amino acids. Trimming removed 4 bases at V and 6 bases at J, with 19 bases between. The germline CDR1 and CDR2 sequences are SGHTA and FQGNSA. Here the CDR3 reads CASSSSGRGGPNEQFF. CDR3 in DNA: TGTGCCAGCAGCTCCAGTGGCAGGGGAGGGCCCAATGAGCAGTTCTTC.

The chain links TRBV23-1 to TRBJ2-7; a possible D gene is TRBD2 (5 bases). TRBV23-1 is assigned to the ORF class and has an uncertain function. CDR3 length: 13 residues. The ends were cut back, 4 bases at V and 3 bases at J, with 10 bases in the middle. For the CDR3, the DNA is TGCGCCAGCAGTCCCCCACGGGGCTACGAGCAGTACTTC. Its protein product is CASSPPRGYEQYF.

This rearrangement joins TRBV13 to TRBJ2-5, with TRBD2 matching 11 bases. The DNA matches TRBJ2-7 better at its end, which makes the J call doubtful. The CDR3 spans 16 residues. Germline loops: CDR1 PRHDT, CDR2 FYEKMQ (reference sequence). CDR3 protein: CASSFLSGRAPYEQYF. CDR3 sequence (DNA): TGTGCCAGCAGCTTCCTTAGCGGGAGGGCCCCCTACGAGCAGTACTTC.

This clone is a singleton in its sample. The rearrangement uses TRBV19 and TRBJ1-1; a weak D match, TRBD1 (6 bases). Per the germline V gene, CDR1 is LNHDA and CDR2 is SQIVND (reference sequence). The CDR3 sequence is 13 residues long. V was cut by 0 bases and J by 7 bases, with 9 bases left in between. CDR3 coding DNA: TGTGCCAGTAGTATAGATCCCAGGGGTGAAGCTTTCTTT. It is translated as CASSIDPRGEAFF. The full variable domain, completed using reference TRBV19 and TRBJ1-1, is DGGITQSPKYLFRKEGQNVTLSCEQNLNHDAMYWYRQDPGQGLRLIYYSQIVNDFQKGDIAEGYSVSREKKESFPLTVTSAQKNPTAFYLCASSIDPRGEAFFGQGTRLTVV.